Given below is one T cell receptor (beta chain) in context. The assay was immunoSEQ multiplex PCR, and TCRdb's table has in-frame clones only and misses some. The profile shows approximately 300,000 clones, roughly 90% of them singletons. The sample comes from a study of blood T cell repertoires in COVID-19. Germline loops: CDR1 SGHTA, CDR2 FQGNSA. The ends were cut back, 6 bases at V and 6 bases at J, with 21 bases in the middle. The CDR3 has 15 residues. This sequence joins TRBV7-2 and TRBJ2-7; TRBD2 is a possible D gene (6 bases). The sample taken for sequencing was PBMCs or T cells enriched from blood (not recorded which). This receptor was obtained from a woman aged 25 to 45 who had recovered from COVID-19. CDR3 sequence reads: CASRARSTSLGEQYF. As DNA, the CDR3 is TGTGCCAGCAGGGCTAGGTCGACTAGTTTGGGCGAGCAGTACTTC.